The next 16 T cell receptor beta chains were all read from a single sample in a study of T cell responses to AZD1222 COVID-19 vaccine (dated by TCRdb to the early 2020s). Preparation of the library involved the immunoSEQ multiplex PCR assay. Drawn from immuneACCESS, this table holds only the in-frame rearrangements with V and J called that TCRdb kept. Clones are partly lost; checked studies trace under half to an unresolved V gene and leave the rest unexplained. In this sample the table shows about 130,000 clones, 85% to 90% of which occur a single time. Jointly, the top ten make up about a fifth of the sample. The meaning of the sample's time point label: baseline before first vaccination. This material consisted of peripheral blood, taken on day 0 of AZD1222 vaccination. The source is an adult in good health.

V and J are TRBV19 and TRBJ2-5; tentative D call: TRBD1 (6 bases). The CDR3 spans 13 residues. V dropped 6 bases and J dropped 4 bases, with 12 bases sitting between them. Per germline, CDR1 LNHDA and CDR2 SQIVND (reference sequence). CDR3 residues: CASSRGSLETQYF. Written as DNA, the CDR3 is TGTGCCAGTAGCAGGGGTTCCTTAGAGACCCAGTACTTC.

The chain has TRBV19 and TRBJ2-5; TRBD2 agrees at 8 bases. V dropped 6 bases and J dropped 0; count of bases not matched to a gene: 3. This CDR3 is built from 14 residues. Looked up from germline, CDR1 is LNHDA and CDR2 is SQIVND (reference sequence). The CDR3 region has the DNA TGTGCCAGTAGCGGGGGGGGTCACCAAGAGACCCAGTACTTC. It specifies CASSGGGHQETQYF.

CDR3 loop: CASSPEGTVNTEAFF. CDR3 coding DNA: TGCGCCAGCAGCCCCGAGGGGACGGTCAACACTGAAGCTTTCTTT. This chain joins TRBV4-1 and TRBJ1-1; possibly TRBD1 for D (5 bases). Deletions cut 4 bases from V and 2 bases from J, with 14 bases between. Germline V gene data show CDR1 as MGHRA and CDR2 as YSYEKL. The CDR3 runs 15 residues.

This chain joins TRBV19 and TRBJ2-2, with D perhaps TRBD2 (5 bases). The CDR3 spans 13 residues. The germline V and J ends were trimmed by 8 bases and 7 bases, with 14 bases remaining between them. CDR1 and CDR2 from the germline V gene are LNHDA and SQIVND (reference sequence). The CDR3 is CASDERDGGELFF. CDR3 nucleotides: TGTGCCAGTGACGAGAGGGATGGCGGGGAGCTGTTTTTT.

The chain combines TRBV9 with TRBJ1-3; D ambiguous. This CDR3 has 18 amino acids. Germline CDR1 SGDLS, CDR2 YYNGEE. Trimming removed 0 bases at V and 0 bases at J, with 16 bases between. The CDR3 sequence is CASSVGGRSTYSGNTIYF. The DNA for the CDR3 is TGTGCCAGCAGCGTAGGTGGCAGGTCAACTTACTCTGGAAACACCATATATTTT.

In its sample, this clone was seen once. The chain is built from TRBV5-3 and TRBJ1-5; the D is unclear. TRBV5-3 counts as an open reading frame of uncertain function. There are 13 residues in the CDR3. The V end was cut by 4 bases, the J end by 2 bases, with 7 bases between. CDR3 nucleotide sequence: TGTGCCAGAAGCGACCGGGGCAATCAGCCCCAGCATTTT. The encoded protein is CARSDRGNQPQHF.

The CDR3 loop is CASSSGGGDSPLHF. The CDR3 coding sequence is TGTGCCAGCAGCTCCGGGGGTGGGGATTCACCCCTCCACTTT. The chain recombines TRBV7-9 with TRBJ1-6, with D possibly being TRBD1 (5 bases). V was pared by 4 bases and J by 8 bases, with 12 bases between. CDR1 is SEHNR, CDR2 FQNEAQ, per germline (reference sequence). The CDR3 length is 14 residues. Full variable domain (rest looked up from reference TRBV7-9 and TRBJ1-6): DTGVSQNPRHKITKRGQNVTFRCDPISEHNRLYWYRQTLGQGPEFLTYFQNEAQLEKSRLLSDRFSAERPKGSFSTLEIQRTEQGDSAMYLCASSSGGGDSPLHFGNGTRLTVT.

The chain couples TRBV9 to TRBJ1-5; possible D gene TRBD1, 6 bases. V was trimmed by 2 bases and J by 9 bases, leaving 12 bases between them. Germline V CDR1 and CDR2: SGDLS, YYNGEE. This CDR3 has 13 amino acids. CDR3 sequence (DNA): TGTGCCAGCAGCGTGGGGGCATCCACGCCCCAGCATTTT. Protein sequence: CASSVGASTPQHF.

The chain couples TRBV5-1 to TRBJ2-1; 8 nucleotides line up with TRBD2. Germline CDR1 is SGHRS and CDR2 is YFSETQ. The CDR3 spans 15 residues. J lost 2 bases, V lost 3 bases, and 4 bases had no gene match. For the CDR3, the DNA is TGCGCCAGCAGCTACTTAGCGGGGACCTACAATGAGCAGTTCTTC. This translates into CASSYLAGTYNEQFF.

The gene calls are TRBV10-1 and TRBJ2-1; 10 nucleotides line up with TRBD2. CDR1 and CDR2 (germline): WNHNN, SYGVQD (reference sequence). The CDR3 length is 16 residues. V lost 1 base, J lost 4 bases, and 4 bases stayed unmatched. CDR3 region: CASSEWASGGYNEQFF. CDR3 DNA: TGCGCCAGCAGTGAGTGGGCTAGCGGGGGTTACAATGAGCAGTTCTTC.

This chain uses TRBV5-1 with TRBJ1-4; tentative D call: TRBD1 (5 bases). Trimming removed 0 bases at V and 8 bases at J, with 14 bases between. Germline CDR1 reads SGHRS; CDR2 reads YFSETQ. The CDR3 sequence is 15 residues long. The CDR3 DNA is TGCGCCAGCAGCTTGGATGTGGCAGGGAACGAAAAACTGTTTTTT. As protein: CASSLDVAGNEKLFF.

The V call is TRBV10-3, the J call TRBJ1-4, with D possibly being TRBD1 (6 bases). This CDR3 has 16 amino acids. V was pared by 1 base and J by 7 bases, with 16 bases between. CDR1 is ENHRY and CDR2 is SYGVKD in the germline V gene. The CDR3 loop reads CAISEWGRGRSEKLFF. CDR3 nucleotide sequence: TGTGCCATCAGTGAGTGGGGCAGGGGTAGGAGTGAAAAACTGTTTTTT.

CDR3 amino acids: CASSPGTGANTEAFF. As DNA, the CDR3 is TGCGCCAGCAGCCCTGGGACAGGGGCTAACACTGAAGCTTTCTTT. This chain links TRBV4-3 with TRBJ1-1, with 10 bases identical to TRBD1. The CDR3 covers 15 residues. Germline V lookup: CDR1 LGHNA, CDR2 YSLEER. J was trimmed by 2 bases and V by 4 bases; bases with no gene match: 4.

The V call is TRBV28, the J call TRBJ1-2; 7 positions match TRBD1. V trimming: 10 bases; J trimming: 0 bases; junction bases outside the gene matches: 5. This CDR3 has 13 amino acids. Per the germline V gene, CDR1 is MDHEN and CDR2 is SYDVKM. The CDR3 is CANRDSANYGYTF. DNA of the CDR3: TGTGCCAACAGGGACAGCGCTAACTATGGCTACACCTTC.

The V call is TRBV5-1, the J call TRBJ2-2; the match to TRBD2 covers 9 bases. This CDR3 region has 15 residues. Per the germline V gene, CDR1 is SGHRS and CDR2 is YFSETQ. V was clipped by 5 bases and J by 1 base; unmatched bases: 3. The CDR3 nucleotides are TGCGCCAGCAGATTTAGCGGGGGGAACACCGGGGAGCTGTTTTTT. Its translation is CASRFSGGNTGELFF. Drawing the rest from reference TRBV5-1 and TRBJ2-2, the complete variable domain is KAGVTQTPRYLIKTRGQQVTLSCSPISGHRSVSWYQQTPGQGLQFLFEYFSETQRNKGNFPGRFSGRQFSNSRSEMNVSTLELGDSALYLCASRFSGGNTGELFFGEGSRLTVL.

The V call is TRBV13, the J call TRBJ2-3; D unresolved. This CDR3 spans 11 amino acids. Trimming stripped 3 bases from V and 2 bases from J, with 0 bases between. Germline lookup yields CDR1 PRHDT and CDR2 FYEKMQ (reference sequence). CDR3 loop: CASSFTDTQYF. The CDR3, as DNA: TGTGCCAGCAGCTTCACAGATACGCAGTATTTT.